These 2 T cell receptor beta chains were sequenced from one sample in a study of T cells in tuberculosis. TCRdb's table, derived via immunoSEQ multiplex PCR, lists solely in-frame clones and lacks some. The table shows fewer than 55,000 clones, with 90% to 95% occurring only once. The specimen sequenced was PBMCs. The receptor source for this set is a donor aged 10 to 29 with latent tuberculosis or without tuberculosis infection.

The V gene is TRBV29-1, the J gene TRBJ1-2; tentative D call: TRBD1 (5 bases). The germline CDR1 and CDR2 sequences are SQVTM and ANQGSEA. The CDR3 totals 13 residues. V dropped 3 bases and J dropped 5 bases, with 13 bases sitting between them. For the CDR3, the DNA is TGCAGCGTTGATAAGGGGAACGGATATGGCTACACCTTC. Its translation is CSVDKGNGYGYTF.

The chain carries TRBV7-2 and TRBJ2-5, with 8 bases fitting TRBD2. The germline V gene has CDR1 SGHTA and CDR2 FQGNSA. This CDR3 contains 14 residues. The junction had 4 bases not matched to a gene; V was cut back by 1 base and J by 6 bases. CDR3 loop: CASSLVREGKTQYF. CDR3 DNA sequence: TGTGCCAGCAGCTTAGTCCGGGAGGGTAAGACCCAGTACTTC.